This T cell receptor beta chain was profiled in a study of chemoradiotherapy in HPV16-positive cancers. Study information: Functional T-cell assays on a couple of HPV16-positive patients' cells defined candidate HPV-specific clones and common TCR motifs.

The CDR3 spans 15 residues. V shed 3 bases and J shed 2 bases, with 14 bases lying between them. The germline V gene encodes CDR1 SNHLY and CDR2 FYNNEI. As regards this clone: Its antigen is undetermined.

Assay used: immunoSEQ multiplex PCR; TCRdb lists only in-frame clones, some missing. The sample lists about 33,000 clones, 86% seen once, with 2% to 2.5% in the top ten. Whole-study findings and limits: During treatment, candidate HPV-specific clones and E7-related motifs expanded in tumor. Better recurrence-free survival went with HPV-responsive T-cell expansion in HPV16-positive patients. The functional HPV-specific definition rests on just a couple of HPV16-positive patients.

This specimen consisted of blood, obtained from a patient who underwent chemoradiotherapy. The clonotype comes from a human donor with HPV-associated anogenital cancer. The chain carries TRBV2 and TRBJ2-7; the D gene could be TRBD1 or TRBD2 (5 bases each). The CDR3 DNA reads TGTGCCAGCAGTGACGCAGGGAGCGGAACCTACGAGCAGTACTTC. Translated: CASSDAGSGTYEQYF.